This T cell receptor beta chain was recorded in a study of CD8 T cells in Susac syndrome. The germline CDR1 and CDR2 sequences are LNHDA and SQIVND (reference sequence). CDR3 length equals 13 residues. V lost 5 bases to trimming and J lost 8 bases, with 15 bases between them. While CD8+ and CD4+ T cells were isolated negatively, TEMRA cells were enriched by FACS. Random hexamers were used to reverse transcribe the RNA input (about 0.45 to 1 ug). Each CDR3 protein gets one entry after TCRdb re-called the immunoSEQ multiplex PCR reads with MiXCR. The repertoire consists of fewer than 200,000 distinct CDR3 sequences, with 90% to 95% occurring once and the leading ten covering 0.095% to 0.12%.

Specimen: CD4+ T cells from PBMCs. This clonotype was sampled from a human donor in good health. The gene calls are TRBV19 and TRBJ1-2, with a possible D match to TRBD1 (6 bases). In DNA, the CDR3 is TGTGCCAGTAGTGAACAGGGTGCAGGAGGCTACACCTTC. Translation: CASSEQGAGGYTF. Based on the CDR3 plus reference TRBV19 and TRBJ1-2, the full variable domain is DGGITQSPKYLFRKEGQNVTLSCEQNLNHDAMYWYRQDPGQGLRLIYYSQIVNDFQKGDIAEGYSVSREKKESFPLTVTSAQKNPTAFYLCASSEQGAGGYTFGSGTRLTVV.